One sample yielded the 8 T cell receptor beta chains listed below, sequenced in a study of T cell responses to AZD1222 COVID-19 vaccine (dated by TCRdb to the early 2020s). The sample's time point, from its label and the paper: baseline before first vaccination. Receptor amplification or capture employed the immunoSEQ multiplex PCR assay. The source is immuneACCESS, and TCRdb retained only in-frame sequences with V and J called. Part of the clones is not carried over; for the studies checked, unresolved V genes explain less than half of this, and the remainder is unexplained. Recorded for this sample are 150,000 to 200,000 clones; roughly 92% of them occurred a single time. 1% to 1.5% of the sample lies in the top ten. Sample: peripheral blood, taken on day 0 of AZD1222 vaccination. The receptors derive from an adult in good health.

The V and J genes are TRBV11-2 and TRBJ2-5; D perhaps matches TRBD2 (7 bases). Trimming took off 6 bases at V and 1 base at J, with 9 bases between the two ends. Germline V gene lookup returns CDR1 SGHAT and CDR2 FQNNGV. CDR3 size: 13 residues. CDR3 loop: CASRGGGQETQYF. The CDR3 DNA sequence: TGTGCCAGCAGGGGAGGGGGCCAAGAGACCCAGTACTTC.

The chain employs TRBV27 and TRBJ1-6, with D unresolved. V lost 5 bases and J lost 3, with 20 bases in between. The CDR3 is made up of 18 amino acids. The germline gives CDR1 MNHEY, CDR2 SMNVEV (reference sequence). Here the CDR3 DNA reads TGTGCCAGCAGTCTTTATAACAAGGGTTTAATCTATAATTCACCCCTCCACTTT. The encoded protein is CASSLYNKGLIYNSPLHF.

This chain uses TRBV9 with TRBJ2-2, with 8 positions matching TRBD1. This CDR3 contains 17 residues. Germline V gives CDR1 SGDLS, CDR2 YYNGEE. V was pared by 0 bases and J by 3 bases, with 7 bases of the junction left unmatched. The CDR3 nucleotides read TGTGCCAGCAGCGTAGGTGGGGGGACAGGAGACACCGGGGAGCTGTTTTTT. It specifies CASSVGGGTGDTGELFF. Filled out from reference TRBV9 and TRBJ2-2, the complete variable domain reads DSGVTQTPKHLITATGQRVTLRCSPRSGDLSVYWYQQSLDQGLQFLIQYYNGEERAKGNILERFSAQQFPDLHSELNLSSLELGDSALYFCASSVGGGTGDTGELFFGEGSRLTVL.

The chain links TRBV24-1 to TRBJ2-3; 9 bases fit TRBD1. Germline assignment: CDR1 KGHDR and CDR2 SFDVKD. The length of the CDR3 is 13 residues. J lost 3 bases, V lost 9 bases, and 3 bases had no gene match. The CDR3 DNA sequence: TGTGCCACCGAGGGACAGGGAACAGATACGCAGTATTTT. Residues: CATEGQGTDTQYF.

The gene calls are TRBV2 and TRBJ1-1; a possible D gene is TRBD1 (5 bases). The CDR3 covers 11 residues. From germline, CDR1 is SNHLY and CDR2 FYNNEI. V gave up 7 bases and J gave up 4 bases, with 7 bases separating them. The CDR3: CASTGFTEAFF. The CDR3 DNA reads as TGTGCCAGCACAGGGTTCACTGAAGCTTTCTTT.

The gene calls are TRBV11-2 and TRBJ1-5; D gene uncertain. CDR1 and CDR2 (germline): SGHAT, FQNNGV. V was pared by 0 bases and J by 4 bases, with 10 bases between. This CDR3 is built from 15 residues. The CDR3 loop reads CASSLELAQNQPQHF. The CDR3 DNA sequence: TGTGCCAGCAGCTTAGAATTGGCCCAAAATCAGCCCCAGCATTTT.

V and J are TRBV7-2 and TRBJ1-1; TRBD1 might be the D (5 bases). V gave up 6 bases and J gave up 4 bases, with 15 bases separating them. The CDR3 consists of 14 residues. CDR1 is SGHTA and CDR2 is FQGNSA in the germline V gene. The CDR3 coding sequence is TGTGCCAGCAGTTATACTGGGGACGGCACTGAAGCTTTCTTT. Its protein is CASSYTGDGTEAFF. The whole variable domain, filled in from reference TRBV7-2 and TRBJ1-1, reads GAGVSQSPSNKVTEKGKDVELRCDPISGHTALYWYRQSLGQGLEFLIYFQGNSAPDKSGLPSDRFSAERTGGSVSTLTIQRTQQEDSAVYLCASSYTGDGTEAFFGQGTRLTVV.

This clone was seen only once. V is TRBV2 and J is TRBJ2-5, with 7 nucleotides matching TRBD2. Germline V gives CDR1 SNHLY, CDR2 FYNNEI. The V segment lost 10 bases and the J segment 2 bases; nucleotides outside the gene matches: 13. This CDR3 is 15 amino acids long. CDR3 protein: CATKAWGGVQETQYF. CDR3 coding DNA: TGTGCCACCAAGGCATGGGGGGGGGTGCAAGAGACCCAGTACTTC.